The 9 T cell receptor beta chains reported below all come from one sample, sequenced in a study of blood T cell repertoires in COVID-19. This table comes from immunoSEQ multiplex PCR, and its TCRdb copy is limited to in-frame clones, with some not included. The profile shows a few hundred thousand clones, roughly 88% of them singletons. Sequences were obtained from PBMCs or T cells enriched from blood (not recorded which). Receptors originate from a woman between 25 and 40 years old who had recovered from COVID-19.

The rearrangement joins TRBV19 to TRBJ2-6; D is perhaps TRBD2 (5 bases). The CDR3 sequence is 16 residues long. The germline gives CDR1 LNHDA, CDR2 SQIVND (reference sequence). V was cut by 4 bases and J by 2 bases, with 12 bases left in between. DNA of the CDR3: TGTGCCAGTAGTAAAGACGGGGTCCCTGGGGCCAACGTCCTGACTTTC. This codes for CASSKDGVPGANVLTF.

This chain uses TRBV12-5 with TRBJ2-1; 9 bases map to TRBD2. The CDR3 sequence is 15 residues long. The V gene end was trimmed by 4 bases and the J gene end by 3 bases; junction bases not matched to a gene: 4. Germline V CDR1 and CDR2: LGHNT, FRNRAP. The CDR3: CASGSLAGDYNEQFF. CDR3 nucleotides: TGTGCTAGTGGTTCATTAGCGGGGGACTACAATGAGCAGTTCTTC.

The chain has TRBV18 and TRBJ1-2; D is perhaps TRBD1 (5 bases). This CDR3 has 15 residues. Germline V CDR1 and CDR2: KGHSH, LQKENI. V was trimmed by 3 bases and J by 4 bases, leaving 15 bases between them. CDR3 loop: CASSPSDQGLYGYTF. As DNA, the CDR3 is TGTGCCAGCTCACCGAGTGATCAGGGTCTCTATGGCTACACCTTC.

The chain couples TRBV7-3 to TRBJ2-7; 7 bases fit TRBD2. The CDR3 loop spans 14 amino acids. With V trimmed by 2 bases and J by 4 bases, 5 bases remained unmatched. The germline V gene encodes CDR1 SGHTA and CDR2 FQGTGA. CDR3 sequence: CASSLAGDGYEQYF. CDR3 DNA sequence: TGTGCCAGCAGCTTAGCGGGAGATGGGTACGAGCAGTACTTC.

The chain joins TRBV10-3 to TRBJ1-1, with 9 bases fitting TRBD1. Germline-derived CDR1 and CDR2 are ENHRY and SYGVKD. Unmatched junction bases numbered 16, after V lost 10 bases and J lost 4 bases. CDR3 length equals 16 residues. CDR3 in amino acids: CASTHDLMTGGTEAFF. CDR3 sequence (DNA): TGTGCCAGCACTCACGACCTAATGACAGGGGGCACTGAAGCTTTCTTT.

In DNA form, the CDR3 reads TGTGCCAGCAGTCTCGTGGACAGGGATGAAAAACTGTTTTTT. Residues: CASSLVDRDEKLFF. The rearrangement joins TRBV28 to TRBJ1-4, with 8 positions matching TRBD1. The CDR3 spans 14 residues. The germline V gene encodes CDR1 MDHEN and CDR2 SYDVKM. The ends lost 5 bases at V and 6 bases at J; junction bases unmatched: 5.

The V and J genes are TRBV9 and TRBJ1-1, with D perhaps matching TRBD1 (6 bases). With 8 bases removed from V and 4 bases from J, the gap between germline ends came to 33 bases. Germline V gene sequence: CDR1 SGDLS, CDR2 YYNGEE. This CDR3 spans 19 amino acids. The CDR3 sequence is CASGRGTYEIQISPTEAFF. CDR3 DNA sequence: TGTGCCAGTGGTCGTGGGACATATGAGATACAAATATCCCCCACTGAAGCTTTCTTT.

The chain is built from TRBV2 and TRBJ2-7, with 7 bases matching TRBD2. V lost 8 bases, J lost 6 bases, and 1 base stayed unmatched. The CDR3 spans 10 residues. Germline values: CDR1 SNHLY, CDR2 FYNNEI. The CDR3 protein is CASGGVEQYF. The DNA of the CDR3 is TGTGCCAGCGGGGGGGTCGAGCAGTACTTC.

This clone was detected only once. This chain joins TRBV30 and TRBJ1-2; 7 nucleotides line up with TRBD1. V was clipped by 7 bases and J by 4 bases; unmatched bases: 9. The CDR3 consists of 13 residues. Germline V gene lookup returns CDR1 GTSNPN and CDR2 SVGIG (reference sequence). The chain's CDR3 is CASHDREAYGYTF. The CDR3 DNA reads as TGTGCCTCTCACGACAGGGAGGCCTATGGCTACACCTTC. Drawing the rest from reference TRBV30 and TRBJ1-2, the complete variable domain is SQTIHQWPATLVQPVGSPLSLECTVEGTSNPNLYWYRQAAGRGLQLLFYSVGIGQISSEVPQNLSASRPQDRQFILSSKKLLLSDSGFYLCASHDREAYGYTFGSGTRLTVV.